The clone carrying this TCR beta chain was counted a few times. Its specificity is unknown. The CDR3 loop spans 15 amino acids. V lost 1 base, J lost 3 bases, and 0 bases stayed unmatched. Per germline, CDR1 MNHEY and CDR2 SVGAGI. Making use of molecular barcodes, quantitative 5'-RACE generated TCR beta libraries. TCRdb re-analysed the 5' RACE reads in MiXCR, keeping a single row per CDR3 protein. The sample holds 200,000 to 300,000 distinct CDR3 sequences, 32% seen once. The sample belongs to a study of CD8 T cells in ankylosing spondylitis. Notes on the study in general: Clones tied to disease were said to be significantly enriched in matched ankylosing spondylitis synovial fluid. Clones linked with disease were CD8+ and fairly uncommon in the peripheral blood. Before this, some motif variants had been reported in reactive arthritis synovial fluid and blood.

Sample: blood, either unsorted or a sorted T cell fraction (not recorded which). The chain couples TRBV6-5 to TRBJ2-2; 9 bases are shared with TRBD2. The sequence was obtained from a male donor with ankylosing spondylitis or in good health (not recorded which). The CDR3 DNA reads as TGTGCCAGCAGTTACTTAGCGGGGGACACCGGGGAGCTGTTTTTT. Its translation: CASSYLAGDTGELFF.